Many counts were recorded for the clone carrying this T cell receptor beta chain. The unsorted libraries were produced from 2 million PBMCs held at -80 C. These data are taken from a study of neurological immune-mediated disorders. At the level of the study: Among 35 or so multiple sclerosis patients, roughly 30 were relapsing-remitting and 3 were secondary progressive.

Germline V gene sequence: CDR1 SGHRS, CDR2 YFSETQ. V lost 4 bases and J 4 bases, leaving 14 bases between the germline ends. This CDR3 has 15 residues. TCRdb recomputed calls from the 5' RACE reads with MiXCR, one row per CDR3 protein. The sample has about 58,000 distinct CDR3 sequences, about 3.3% seen once. The chain uses TRBV5-1 and TRBJ2-2, with D perhaps being TRBD1 or TRBD2 (5 bases each). Sequenced material: PBMCs. The clonotype was recovered from a woman aged 55-70 years with multiple sclerosis. The CDR3 is CASSLGRVFTGELFF. The CDR3 bases are TGCGCCAGCAGCCTGGGACGGGTCTTCACCGGGGAGCTGTTTTTT.